A single sample is the source of the 27 T cell receptor beta chains below, sequenced in a study of control samples from healthy donors and cancer patients. Profiling relied on immunoSEQ multiplex PCR, and the TCRdb table lists in-frame clones only, not all of them. Of 100,000 to 120,000 clones listed, 88% are singletons. The sample consisted of PBMCs. Receptors were obtained from a woman in her sixties with lung cancer.

The chain couples TRBV6-1 to TRBJ1-4; a weak D match, TRBD1 (6 bases). This CDR3 contains 14 residues. Germline CDR1 MNHNS, CDR2 SASEGT. Trimming shortened V by 3 bases and J by 12 bases, and 17 bases separated the two germline ends. CDR3 sequence (DNA): TGTGCCAGCAGTGACCCAGCAGGGGTAGGGGAACTGTTTTTT. This codes for CASSDPAGVGELFF.

The chain carries TRBV5-1 and TRBJ2-3, with TRBD1 matching 8 bases. The CDR3 is made up of 16 amino acids. Germline loops: CDR1 SGHRS, CDR2 YFSETQ. After removal of 4 bases from V and 4 bases from J, the junction contained 11 bases not matched to a gene. Written as DNA, the CDR3 is TGCGCCAGCAGCACGGGACAGGTAGTGTGGGCAGATACGCAGTATTTT. Translating it yields CASSTGQVVWADTQYF. Complete variable domain (other parts from reference TRBV5-1 and TRBJ2-3): KAGVTQTPRYLIKTRGQQVTLSCSPISGHRSVSWYQQTPGQGLQFLFEYFSETQRNKGNFPGRFSGRQFSNSRSEMNVSTLELGDSALYLCASSTGQVVWADTQYFGPGTRLTVL.

CDR3 nucleotide sequence: TGTGCCAGCTCACCGCGGCCCGGGGAGCCCCAGCATTTT. Its protein is CASSPRPGEPQHF. V and J are TRBV18 and TRBJ1-5; D remains unclear. Trimming removed 3 bases from V and 8 bases from J, with 11 bases in between. This CDR3 has 13 amino acids. Germline lookup yields CDR1 KGHSH and CDR2 LQKENI.

The chain couples TRBV7-3 to TRBJ2-5; D may be TRBD1 or TRBD2 (6 bases each). Deletions cut 5 bases from V and 0 bases from J, with 13 bases between. CDR3 size: 15 residues. Germline CDR1 SGHTA, CDR2 FQGTGA. The CDR3 loop reads CASSLGGLYQETQYF. In DNA form, the CDR3 reads TGTGCCAGCAGCCTCGGGGGCCTGTACCAAGAGACCCAGTACTTC.

The chain combines TRBV27 with TRBJ1-2; 9 positions agree with TRBD1. CDR1 and CDR2 from the germline V gene are MNHEY and SMNVEV (reference sequence). The CDR3 length is 14 residues. With V trimmed by 4 bases and J by 4 bases, 4 bases remained unmatched. The CDR3 here is CASSSTGGPYGYTF. CDR3 in DNA: TGTGCCAGCAGTTCCACAGGGGGCCCCTATGGCTACACCTTC.

The V and J genes are TRBV11-2 and TRBJ1-2; 7 bases align to TRBD1. There are 14 residues in the CDR3. V lost 5 bases, J lost 5 bases, and 8 bases stayed unmatched. Germline V gene sequence: CDR1 SGHAT, CDR2 FQNNGV. The CDR3 loop reads CASSQTGLRYGYTF. The DNA of the CDR3 is TGTGCCAGCAGCCAGACAGGGTTGAGGTATGGCTACACCTTC.

The rearrangement uses TRBV20-1 and TRBJ2-5, with 8 nucleotides matching TRBD1. The CDR3 has 16 amino acids. J lost 4 bases, V lost 3 bases, and 13 bases had no gene match. CDR1 DFQATT and CDR2 SNEGSKA come from the germline V gene (reference sequence). The CDR3 sequence: CSASIPPGTGGETQYF. CDR3 coding DNA: TGCAGTGCTAGTATTCCCCCCGGGACAGGAGGAGAGACCCAGTACTTC.

The chain combines TRBV7-2 with TRBJ1-2; weak D call: TRBD1 (5 bases). CDR1 SGHTA and CDR2 FQGNSA come from the germline V gene. CDR3 size: 16 residues. V was cut by 1 base and J by 1 base, with 13 bases left in between. CDR3 nucleotides: TGTGCCAGCAGCTTAGGAGGGGACTACATTAACTATGGCTACACCTTC. Translated, it gives CASSLGGDYINYGYTF.

This sequence joins TRBV6-6 and TRBJ1-5, with D hard to call. CDR3 length equals 12 residues. V shed 2 bases and J shed 6 bases, with 5 bases lying between them. Germline V gives CDR1 MNHNY, CDR2 SVGAGI (reference sequence). The CDR3 is CASSYPSQPQHF. The CDR3 region has the DNA TGTGCCAGCAGTTACCCGTCTCAGCCCCAGCATTTT.

The chain carries TRBV7-3 and TRBJ2-3, with D unclear. The germline gives CDR1 SGHTA, CDR2 FQGTGA. V was trimmed by 0 bases and J by 4 bases, leaving 14 bases between them. The CDR3 contains 16 residues. The DNA of the CDR3 is TGTGCCAGCAGCTTAACGGTCTCTTCTAGGGCAGATACGCAGTATTTT. Its translation: CASSLTVSSRADTQYF. The complete variable domain, with remaining parts taken from reference TRBV7-3 and TRBJ2-3, reads GAGVSQTPSNKVTEKGKYVELRCDPISGHTALYWYRQSLGQGPEFLIYFQGTGAADDSGLPNDRFFAVRPEGSVSTLKIQRTERGDSAVYLCASSLTVSSRADTQYFGPGTRLTVL.

The chain couples TRBV28 to TRBJ2-1, with TRBD2 matching over 7 bases. Germline CDR1 reads MDHEN; CDR2 reads SYDVKM. V gave up 10 bases and J gave up 5 bases; unmatched junction bases: 17. The CDR3 is 16 residues long. DNA for the CDR3: TGTGCCACCACCCGGGGGGAGTGGGGGTTTGACAATGAGCAGTTCTTC. Protein: CATTRGEWGFDNEQFF.

This chain joins TRBV12-3 or TRBV12-4 and TRBJ2-7; D perhaps matches TRBD2 (5 bases). The CDR3 has 13 amino acids. V was clipped by 3 bases and J by 1 base, with 7 bases between them. Here the CDR3 reads CASSLGSSYEQYF. As DNA, the CDR3 is TGTGCCAGCAGTTTGGGGAGTTCCTACGAGCAGTACTTC.

The V call is TRBV7-9, the J call TRBJ2-7, with 11 bases identical to TRBD2. The germline gives CDR1 SEHNR, CDR2 FQNEAQ (reference sequence). Unmatched junction bases numbered 5, after V lost 5 bases and J lost 2 bases. The CDR3 consists of 15 residues. CDR3 DNA sequence: TGTGCCAGCAGCCCATTAGCGGGAGGGCCCTACGAGCAGTACTTC. Translated, it gives CASSPLAGGPYEQYF.

The rearrangement links TRBV6-5 to TRBJ2-7, with 11 bases matching TRBD1. The CDR3 runs 12 residues. The germline CDR1 and CDR2 sequences are MNHEY and SVGAGI. J gave up 7 bases and V 7 bases, and 3 bases lay outside the gene matches. CDR3 residues: CASTGTGGEQYF. The CDR3 bases are TGTGCCAGCACCGGGACAGGGGGGGAGCAGTACTTC.

J is TRBJ2-7 and V is TRBV2; possible D gene TRBD2, 5 bases. CDR1 is SNHLY, CDR2 FYNNEI, per germline. The CDR3 covers 14 residues. Trimming pared 7 bases from V and 2 bases from J, leaving 15 bases between. The DNA of the CDR3 is TGTGCCAGCATTGTTCCGGGATCCCCCTACGAGCAGTACTTC. It encodes CASIVPGSPYEQYF.

In its sample, this clone was seen once. The chain combines TRBV9 with TRBJ2-2, with 12 positions matching TRBD2. The CDR3 is made up of 17 amino acids. The V segment lost 3 bases and the J segment 2 bases; nucleotides outside the gene matches: 5. Per the germline V gene, CDR1 is SGDLS and CDR2 is YYNGEE. CDR3 sequence (DNA): TGTGCCAGCAGCGGCCCTAGCGGGGGGGTTAACACCGGGGAGCTGTTTTTT. It is translated as CASSGPSGGVNTGELFF.

V gene TRBV6-5 combines with J gene TRBJ2-7; TRBD2 matches at 9 bases. J lost 3 bases, V lost 4 bases, and 4 bases had no gene match. CDR1 and CDR2 (germline): MNHEY, SVGAGI. This CDR3 is built from 14 residues. The CDR3 spells CASSLAGVLYEQYF. CDR3 nucleotide sequence: TGTGCCAGCAGTTTAGCGGGAGTTCTCTACGAGCAGTACTTC.

This clone was detected only a few times. The CDR3 here is CAISESGSDTEAFF. The CDR3 nucleotides are TGTGCCATCAGTGAGTCCGGTAGCGACACTGAAGCTTTCTTT. The chain couples TRBV10-3 to TRBJ1-1; D is unresolved. Germline V gene lookup returns CDR1 ENHRY and CDR2 SYGVKD. The CDR3 covers 14 residues. Trimming shortened V by 0 bases and J by 3 bases, and 8 bases separated the two germline ends.

This chain links TRBV19 with TRBJ1-1, with a tentative D call TRBD1 (5 bases). With 0 bases removed from V and 3 bases from J, the gap between germline ends came to 8 bases. The CDR3 loop spans 14 amino acids. Germline CDR1 and CDR2: LNHDA and SQIVND (reference sequence). The CDR3 loop reads CASSIDRGYTEAFF. The CDR3 DNA sequence: TGTGCCAGTAGTATAGATAGGGGATACACTGAAGCTTTCTTT.

CDR3 protein: CAWSVRFGTGELFF. The CDR3 nucleotides read TGTGCCTGGAGTGTAAGGTTCGGCACCGGGGAGCTGTTTTTT. The rearrangement joins TRBV30 to TRBJ2-2, with D hard to call. Germline loops: CDR1 GTSNPN, CDR2 SVGIG (reference sequence). This CDR3 has 14 residues. V was cut by 0 bases and J by 4 bases, with 9 bases left in between.

This chain links TRBV7-9 with TRBJ1-1; D not resolved. V was trimmed by 5 bases and J by 9 bases, leaving 10 bases between them. The CDR3 is 11 residues long. CDR1 is SEHNR, CDR2 FQNEAQ, per germline (reference sequence). Here the CDR3 reads CASSLGEKAFF. The CDR3 DNA reads TGTGCCAGCAGCCTAGGAGAGAAAGCTTTCTTT.

This clone has only one observation. This chain connects TRBV18 to TRBJ1-1; D gene ambiguous. The germline gives CDR1 KGHSH, CDR2 LQKENI. The V end was cut by 6 bases, the J end by 4 bases, with 9 bases between. The CDR3 sequence is 12 residues long. The CDR3 region is CASSRTSTEAFF. The CDR3 nucleotides are TGTGCCAGCTCCCGGACCTCCACTGAAGCTTTCTTT.

This clone showed up just a few times. The chain uses TRBV6-2 or TRBV6-3 and TRBJ1-2; D is unclear. The germline V and J ends were trimmed by 5 bases and 8 bases, with 6 bases remaining between them. The CDR3 runs to 10 residues. Germline V gives CDR1 MNHEY, CDR2 SVGEGT. CDR3 residues: CASSGFGYTF. Written as DNA, the CDR3 is TGTGCCAGCAGTGGCTTCGGCTACACCTTC.

This chain joins TRBV14 and TRBJ2-1; 8 positions agree with TRBD2. Germline loops: CDR1 SGHDN, CDR2 FVKESK. V lost 5 bases and J lost 6; bases outside the gene matches: 6. This CDR3 is built from 14 residues. The chain's CDR3 is CASSVSGGFNEQFF. CDR3 nucleotides: TGTGCCAGCAGCGTAAGCGGGGGTTTCAATGAGCAGTTCTTC.

The rearrangement joins TRBV6-4 to TRBJ1-5; a weak D match, TRBD1 (6 bases). The CDR3 contains 13 residues. V lost 10 bases to trimming and J lost 2 bases, with 12 bases between them. The germline gives CDR1 MRHNA, CDR2 SNTAGT. DNA for the CDR3: TGTGCCATCCACAGGGCGGGCAATCAGCCCCAGCATTTT. Amino acid sequence: CAIHRAGNQPQHF.

The chain couples TRBV20-1 to TRBJ2-7; D perhaps matches TRBD2 (6 bases). The V end was cut by 3 bases, the J end by 3 bases, with 6 bases between. The CDR3 contains 11 residues. Germline V lookup: CDR1 DFQATT, CDR2 SNEGSKA (reference sequence). The CDR3 region has the DNA TGCAGTGCTAGTAGCGGCTACGAGCAGTACTTC. Translated, it gives CSASSGYEQYF.

This clone has only a few counts. The chain recombines TRBV5-6 with TRBJ1-2; the match to TRBD1 covers 10 bases. Losses at the gene ends were 0 bases for V and 0 bases for J; bases not matched to a gene: 2. This CDR3 contains 16 residues. The germline V gene encodes CDR1 SGHDT and CDR2 YYEEEE. The CDR3 nucleotides read TGTGCCAGCAGCTTGGAAGGGACAGGGGCTAACTATGGCTACACCTTC. Its protein is CASSLEGTGANYGYTF.